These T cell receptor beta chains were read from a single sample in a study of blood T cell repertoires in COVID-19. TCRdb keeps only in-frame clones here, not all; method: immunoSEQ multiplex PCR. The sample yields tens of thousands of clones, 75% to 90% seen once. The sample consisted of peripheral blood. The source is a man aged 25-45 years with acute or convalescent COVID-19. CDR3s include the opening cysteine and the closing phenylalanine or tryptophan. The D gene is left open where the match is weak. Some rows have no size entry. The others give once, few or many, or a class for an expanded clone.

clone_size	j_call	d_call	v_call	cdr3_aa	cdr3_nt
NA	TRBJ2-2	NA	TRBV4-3	CASRKGGNTGELFF	TGCGCCAGCCGAAAAGGGGGGAACACCGGGGAGCTGTTTTTT
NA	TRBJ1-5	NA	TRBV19	CASGREPQHF	TGTGCCAGTGGTCGGGAGCCCCAGCATTTT
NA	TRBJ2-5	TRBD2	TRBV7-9	CASSLVLAVQETQYF	TGTGCCAGCAGCTTAGTGCTAGCGGTACAAGAGACCCAGTACTTC
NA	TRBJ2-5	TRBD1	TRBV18	CASSLGTGAQETQYF	TGTGCCAGCTCGCTCGGGACAGGGGCACAAGAGACCCAGTACTTC
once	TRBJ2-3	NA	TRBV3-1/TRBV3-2	CASSSGEGPDTQYF	TGTGCCAGCAGTAGCGGTGAGGGTCCAGATACGCAGTATTTT
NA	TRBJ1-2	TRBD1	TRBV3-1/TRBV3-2	CASSPDRSYGYTF	TGTGCCAGCAGCCCGGACAGGAGCTATGGCTACACCTTC
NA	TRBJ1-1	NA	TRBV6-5	CASSNRMNTEAFF	TGTGCCAGCAGTAACAGGATGAACACTGAAGCTTTCTTT
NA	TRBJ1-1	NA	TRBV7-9	CASSFTRNTEAFF	TGTGCCAGCAGCTTCACGCGCAACACTGAAGCTTTCTTT
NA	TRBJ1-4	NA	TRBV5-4	CASSLTAGSNEKLFF	TGTGCCAGCAGCTTGACGGCAGGGTCTAATGAAAAACTGTTTTTT
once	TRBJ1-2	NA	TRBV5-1	CASSQEAFNYGYTF	TGCGCCAGCAGCCAAGAGGCTTTTAACTATGGCTACACCTTC
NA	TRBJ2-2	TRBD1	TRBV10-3	CAISGGTVANTGELFF	TGTGCCATCAGCGGTGGGACAGTTGCGAACACCGGGGAGCTGTTTTTT
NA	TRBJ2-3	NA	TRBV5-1	CASSTDTGTDTQYF	TGCGCCAGCAGCACCGACACAGGGACAGATACGCAGTATTTT
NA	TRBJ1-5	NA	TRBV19	CASSISGGSNQPQHF	TGTGCCAGTAGTATATCGGGGGGGAGCAATCAGCCCCAGCATTTT
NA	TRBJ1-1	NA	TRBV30	CAWMPVWNTEAFF	TGTGCCTGGATGCCGGTGTGGAACACTGAAGCTTTCTTT
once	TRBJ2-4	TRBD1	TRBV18	CASSGGQGQDIQYF	TGTGCCAGCTCAGGGGGACAGGGACAAGACATTCAGTACTTC
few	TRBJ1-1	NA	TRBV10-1	CASSESGQGWCNTEAFF	TGCGCCAGCAGTGAGTCGGGGCAGGGATGGTGTAACACTGAAGCTTTCTTT
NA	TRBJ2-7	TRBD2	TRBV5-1	CASSLSGSSVYEQYF	TGCGCCAGCAGCTTGAGCGGGAGTTCGGTCTACGAGCAGTACTTC
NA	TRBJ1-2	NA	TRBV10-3	CAISVGDYGYTF	TGTGCCATCAGTGTAGGGGACTATGGCTACACCTTC
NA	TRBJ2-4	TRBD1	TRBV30	CACTQRGPKNIQYF	TGTGCCTGTACACAAAGGGGGCCCAAAAACATTCAGTACTTC
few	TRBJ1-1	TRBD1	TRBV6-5	CASSRDRANTEAFF	TGTGCCAGCAGCCGGGACAGGGCAAACACTGAAGCTTTCTTT
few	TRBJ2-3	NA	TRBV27	CASNERSSTDTQYF	TGTGCCAGCAATGAGAGGTCTAGCACAGATACGCAGTATTTT
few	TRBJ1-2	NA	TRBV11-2	CASSLAYNYGYTF	TGTGCCAGCAGCTTAGCCTATAACTATGGCTACACCTTC
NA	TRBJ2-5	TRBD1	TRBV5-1	CASSLEGTGYLGETQYF	TGCGCCAGCAGCTTGGAAGGGACAGGCTATCTCGGAGAGACCCAGTACTTC
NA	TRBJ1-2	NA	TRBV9	CASSVGNMRPYGYTF	TGTGCCAGCAGCGTAGGGAACATGCGGCCCTATGGCTACACCTTC
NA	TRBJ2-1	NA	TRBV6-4	CATPGPPPYNEQFF	TGTGCCACCCCGGGTCCTCCGCCATACAATGAGCAGTTCTTC
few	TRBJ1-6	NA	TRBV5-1	CASSLQLRSPLHF	TGCGCCAGCAGCTTGCAGTTACGATCACCCCTCCACTTT
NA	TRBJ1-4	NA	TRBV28	CASSASGREKLFF	TGTGCCAGCAGTGCTAGCGGGCGTGAAAAACTGTTTTTT
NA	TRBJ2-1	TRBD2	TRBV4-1	CASSPEWEGSGRGNEQFF	TGCGCCAGCAGCCCTGAGTGGGAGGGTAGCGGGAGAGGCAATGAGCAGTTCTTC
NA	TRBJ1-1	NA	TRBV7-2	CASSAYTEAFF	TGTGCCAGCAGCGCGTACACTGAAGCTTTCTTT
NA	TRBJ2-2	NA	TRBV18	CASSPSRDGELFF	TGTGCCAGCTCACCAAGTCGGGACGGGGAGCTGTTTTTT
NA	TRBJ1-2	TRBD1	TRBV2	CASSSDREMGYTF	TGTGCCAGCAGCTCCGACAGGGAGATGGGCTACACCTTC
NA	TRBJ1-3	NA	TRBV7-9	CASSLARASGNTIYF	TGTGCCAGCAGCTTAGCCAGGGCCTCTGGAAACACCATATATTTT
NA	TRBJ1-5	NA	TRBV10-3	CAISVGDSYSNQPQHF	TGTGCCATCAGTGTTGGTGACTCCTATAGCAATCAGCCCCAGCATTTT
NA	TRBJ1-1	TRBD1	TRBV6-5	CASSYLDGQGSAEAFF	TGTGCCAGCAGTTACCTCGATGGACAGGGCAGCGCTGAAGCTTTCTTT
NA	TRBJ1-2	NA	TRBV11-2	CASSLGGGNYGYTF	TGTGCCAGCAGCCTAGGGGGGGGGAACTATGGCTACACCTTC
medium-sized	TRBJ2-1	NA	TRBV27	CASSERAGVNEQFF	TGTGCCAGCAGCGAGCGGGCTGGGGTCAATGAGCAGTTCTTC
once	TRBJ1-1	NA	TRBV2	CASSGEMNTEAFF	TGTGCCAGCAGTGGGGAGATGAACACTGAAGCTTTCTTT
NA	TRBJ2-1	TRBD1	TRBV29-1	CSVGRDRVNNEQFF	TGCAGCGTTGGTCGGGACAGGGTTAATAATGAGCAGTTCTTC
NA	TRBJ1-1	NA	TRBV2	CASTLQGNTEAFF	TGTGCCAGCACTTTACAGGGGAACACTGAAGCTTTCTTT
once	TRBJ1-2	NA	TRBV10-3	CAISESAAGDTYGYTF	TGTGCCATCAGTGAGTCGGCGGCAGGGGATACGTATGGCTACACCTTC
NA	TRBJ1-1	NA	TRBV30	CAWSKFAWNTEAFF	TGTGCCTGGAGCAAATTCGCGTGGAACACTGAAGCTTTCTTT
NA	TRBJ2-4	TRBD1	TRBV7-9	CASRIDRDVGIQYF	TGTGCCAGCAGGATCGACAGGGATGTGGGCATTCAGTACTTC
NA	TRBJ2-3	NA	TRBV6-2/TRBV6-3	CASSPFRAGSTDTQYF	TGTGCCAGCAGTCCCTTTCGAGCGGGTAGCACAGATACGCAGTATTTT
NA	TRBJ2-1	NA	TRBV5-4	CASSLGLTSSYNEQFF	TGTGCCAGCAGCTTGGGCTTAACGAGCTCCTACAATGAGCAGTTCTTC
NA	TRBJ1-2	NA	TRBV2	CASSDNYGYTF	TGTGCCAGCAGTGACAATTATGGCTACACCTTC
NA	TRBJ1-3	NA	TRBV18	CASSPGPGNTIYF	TGTGCCAGCTCACCAGGGCCCGGAAACACCATATATTTT
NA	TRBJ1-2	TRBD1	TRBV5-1	CASSSGQEYGYTF	TGCGCCAGCAGCTCCGGACAGGAGTATGGCTACACCTTC
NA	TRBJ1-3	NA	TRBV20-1	CSASGRNTIYF	TGCAGTGCTAGTGGGCGAAACACCATATATTTT
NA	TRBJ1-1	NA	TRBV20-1	CSASRGFDRSSEAFF	TGCAGTGCTAGTCGAGGGTTCGATAGGTCGTCTGAAGCTTTCTTT
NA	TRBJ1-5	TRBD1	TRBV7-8	CASSGSGDSNQPQHF	TGTGCCAGCAGCGGCTCCGGGGACAGTAATCAGCCCCAGCATTTT
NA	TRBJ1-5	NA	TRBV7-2	CASSFSQGNQPQHF	TGTGCCAGCAGCTTTTCACAGGGAAATCAGCCCCAGCATTTT
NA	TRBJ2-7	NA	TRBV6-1	CASSEGGASYEQYF	TGTGCCAGCAGTGAAGGCGGAGCCTCCTACGAGCAGTACTTC
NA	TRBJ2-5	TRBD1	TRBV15	CATSRDTGGQETQYF	TGTGCCACCAGCAGAGATACAGGGGGCCAGGAGACCCAGTACTTC